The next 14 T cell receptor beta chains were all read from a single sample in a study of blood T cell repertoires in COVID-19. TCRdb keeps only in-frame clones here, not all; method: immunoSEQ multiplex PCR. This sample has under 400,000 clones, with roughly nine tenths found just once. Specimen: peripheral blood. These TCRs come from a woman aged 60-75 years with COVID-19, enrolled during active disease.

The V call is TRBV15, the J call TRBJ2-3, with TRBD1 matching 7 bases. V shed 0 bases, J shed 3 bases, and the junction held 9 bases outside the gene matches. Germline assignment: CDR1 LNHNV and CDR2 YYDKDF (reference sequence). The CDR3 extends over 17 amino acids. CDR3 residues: CATSRDWARGSTDTQYF. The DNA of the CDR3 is TGTGCCACCAGCAGAGATTGGGCCAGGGGGTCGACAGATACGCAGTATTTT.

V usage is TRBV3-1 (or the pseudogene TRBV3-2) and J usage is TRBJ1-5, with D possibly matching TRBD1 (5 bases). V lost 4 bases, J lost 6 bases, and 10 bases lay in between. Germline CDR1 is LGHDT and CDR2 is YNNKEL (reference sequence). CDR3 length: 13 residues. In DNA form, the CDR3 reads TGTGCCAGCAGCCGTCGACAGTTTCAGCCCCAGCATTTT. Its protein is CASSRRQFQPQHF.

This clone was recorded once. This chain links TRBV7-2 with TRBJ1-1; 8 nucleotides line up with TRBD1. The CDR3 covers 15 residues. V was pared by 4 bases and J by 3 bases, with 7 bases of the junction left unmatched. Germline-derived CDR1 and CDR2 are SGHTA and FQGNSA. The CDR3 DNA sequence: TGTGCCAGCAGCTCTCTCAGGGGGCGCGACACTGAAGCTTTCTTT. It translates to CASSSLRGRDTEAFF.

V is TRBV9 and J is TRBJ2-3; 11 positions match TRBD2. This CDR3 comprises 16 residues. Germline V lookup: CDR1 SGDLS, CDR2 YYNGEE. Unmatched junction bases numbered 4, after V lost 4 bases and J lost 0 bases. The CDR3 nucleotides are TGTGCCAGCAGCTACCTAGCGGGGGGTAGCACAGATACGCAGTATTTT. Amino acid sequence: CASSYLAGGSTDTQYF.

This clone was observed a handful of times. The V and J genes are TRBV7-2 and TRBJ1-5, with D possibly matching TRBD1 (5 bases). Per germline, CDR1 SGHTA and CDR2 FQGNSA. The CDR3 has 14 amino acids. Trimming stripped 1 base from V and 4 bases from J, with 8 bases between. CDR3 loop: CASSLVGLNQPQHF. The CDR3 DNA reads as TGTGCCAGCAGCTTAGTGGGACTAAATCAGCCCCAGCATTTT.

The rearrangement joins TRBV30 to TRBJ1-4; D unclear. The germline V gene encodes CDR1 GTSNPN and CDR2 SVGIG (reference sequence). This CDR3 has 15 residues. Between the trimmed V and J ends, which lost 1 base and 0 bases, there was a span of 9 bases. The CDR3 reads CAWSGWTATNEKLFF. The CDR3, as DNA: TGTGCCTGGAGTGGGTGGACTGCAACTAATGAAAAACTGTTTTTT.

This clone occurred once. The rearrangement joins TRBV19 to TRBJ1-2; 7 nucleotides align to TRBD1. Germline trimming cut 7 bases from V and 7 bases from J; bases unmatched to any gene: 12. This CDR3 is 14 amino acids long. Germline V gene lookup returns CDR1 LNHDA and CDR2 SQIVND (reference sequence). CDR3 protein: CASNPPGQPAGYTF. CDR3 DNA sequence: TGTGCCAGTAACCCTCCGGGACAGCCTGCTGGCTACACCTTC.

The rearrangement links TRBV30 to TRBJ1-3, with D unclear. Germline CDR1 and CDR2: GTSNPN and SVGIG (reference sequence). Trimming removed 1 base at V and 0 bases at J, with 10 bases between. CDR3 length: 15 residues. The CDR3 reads CAWSAPGSSGNTIYF. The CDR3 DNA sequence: TGTGCCTGGAGTGCGCCGGGGTCCTCTGGAAACACCATATATTTT.

The CDR3 sequence is CASSNDRAVTEAFF. The CDR3 DNA reads TGTGCCAGCAGTAATGACAGGGCGGTCACTGAAGCTTTCTTT. The gene calls are TRBV6-5 and TRBJ1-1, with 7 bases identical to TRBD1. CDR3 length: 14 amino acids. V lost 5 bases to trimming and J lost 4 bases; unmatched junction nucleotides: 7. From germline, CDR1 is MNHEY and CDR2 SVGAGI.

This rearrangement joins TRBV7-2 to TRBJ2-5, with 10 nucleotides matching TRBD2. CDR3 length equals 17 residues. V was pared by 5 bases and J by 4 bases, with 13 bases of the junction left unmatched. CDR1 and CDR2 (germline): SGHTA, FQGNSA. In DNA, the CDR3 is TGTGCCAGCAGCAGAACTAGCGGGGCTTTCGCGCGAGAGACCCAGTACTTC. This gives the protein CASSRTSGAFARETQYF.

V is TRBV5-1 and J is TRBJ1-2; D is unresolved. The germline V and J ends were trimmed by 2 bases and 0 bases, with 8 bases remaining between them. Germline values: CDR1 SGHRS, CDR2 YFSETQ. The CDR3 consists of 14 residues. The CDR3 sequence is CASSFGDSNYGYTF. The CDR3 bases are TGCGCCAGCAGCTTCGGGGATTCTAACTATGGCTACACCTTC.

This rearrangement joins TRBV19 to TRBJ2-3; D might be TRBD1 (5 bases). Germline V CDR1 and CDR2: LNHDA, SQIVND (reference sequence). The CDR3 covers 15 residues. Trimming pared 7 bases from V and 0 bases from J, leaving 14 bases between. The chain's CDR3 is CASKVQGASTDTQYF. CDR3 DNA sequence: TGTGCCAGTAAGGTCCAAGGGGCAAGCACAGATACGCAGTATTTT.

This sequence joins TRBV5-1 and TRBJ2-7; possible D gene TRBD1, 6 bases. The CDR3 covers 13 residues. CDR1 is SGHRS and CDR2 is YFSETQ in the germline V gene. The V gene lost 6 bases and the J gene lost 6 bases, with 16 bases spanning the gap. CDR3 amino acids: CASNSLQGSEQYF. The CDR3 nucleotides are TGCGCCAGCAACTCACTACAGGGTTCCGAGCAGTACTTC.

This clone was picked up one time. The CDR3 region has the DNA TGTGCCAGCAAGGGAGAACCTCTTTCCTACGAGCAGTACTTC. Its protein is CASKGEPLSYEQYF. J is TRBJ2-7 and V is TRBV28; weak D call: TRBD2 (5 bases). The CDR3 extends over 14 amino acids. Trimming stripped 7 bases from V and 1 base from J, with 14 bases between. CDR1 and CDR2 (germline): MDHEN, SYDVKM. The whole variable domain, filled in from reference TRBV28 and TRBJ2-7, reads DVKVTQSSRYLVKRTGEKVFLECVQDMDHENMFWYRQDPGLGLRLIYFSYDVKMKEKGDIPEGYSVSREKKERFSLILESASTNQTSMYLCASKGEPLSYEQYFGPGTRLTVT.